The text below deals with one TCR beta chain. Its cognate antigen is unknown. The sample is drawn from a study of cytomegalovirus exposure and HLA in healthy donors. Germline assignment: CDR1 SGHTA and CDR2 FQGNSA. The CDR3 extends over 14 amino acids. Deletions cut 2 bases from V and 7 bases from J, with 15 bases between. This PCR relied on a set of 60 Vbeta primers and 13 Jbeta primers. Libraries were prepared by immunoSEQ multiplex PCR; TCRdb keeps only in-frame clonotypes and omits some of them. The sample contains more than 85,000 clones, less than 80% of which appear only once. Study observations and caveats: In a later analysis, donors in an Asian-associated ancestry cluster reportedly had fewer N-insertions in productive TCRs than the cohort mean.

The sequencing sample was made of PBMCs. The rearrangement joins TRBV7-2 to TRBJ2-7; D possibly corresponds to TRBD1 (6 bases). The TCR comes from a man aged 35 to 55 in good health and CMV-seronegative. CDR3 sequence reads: CASSLYSIGTEQYF. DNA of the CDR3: TGTGCCAGCAGCTTATATTCCATCGGGACAGAGCAGTACTTC.